This T cell receptor beta chain was identified in a study of memory CD4+ T cells and cytomegalovirus serostatus. Single viable CD3+CD4+CD8-CD45RO+ cells were sorted as the memory CD4+ T cells. In germline, CDR1 is SGHRS, CDR2 YFSETQ. Trimming stripped 0 bases from V and 3 bases from J, with 10 bases between. This CDR3 spans 14 amino acids. Measured with immunoSEQ multiplex PCR; TCRdb has only the in-frame clones, and not every one. Among about 41,000 clones listed, 75% to 85% were seen once. This TCR derives from an adult in good health and CMV-seronegative. Sequences were obtained from memory CD4+ T cells from blood. The chain joins TRBV5-1 to TRBJ2-7; D is tentatively TRBD1 or TRBD2 (5 bases each). The CDR3 loop is CASSLGVGVYEQYF. The CDR3 DNA follows: TGCGCCAGCAGCTTGGGAGTGGGGGTCTACGAGCAGTACTTC.